This T cell receptor (beta chain) came from a study (dated by TCRdb to the early 2010s). Including cysteine and phenylalanine, the CDR3 has 16 amino acids. Only the CDR3 region is kept as DNA, spanning 48 bases read in frame from base 1. The germline V gene gives CDR1 as LGHNA and CDR2 as YSLEER. The germline ends are 8 bases apart after V is trimmed by 0 bases and J by 0 bases. The instrument was an Illumina Genome Analyzer IIx. In TCRdb, the public reads were trimmed at Q25 with fastp and aligned with MiXCR, with productive beta chains retained. Rows merge per CDR3 protein into single entries with the most common DNA and genes. This sample has about 15,000 distinct CDR3 sequences in its table, and approximately 37% of those were observed once. Roughly a sixth of the sample is held by the ten biggest clonotypes. The table lists this clonotype with many counts. Which antigen it targets is not known. Base qualities are not at hand, and no much larger clone is one base apart.

The sequenced sample was blood. The chain was built from TRBV4-3 and TRBJ2-2, with no D gene named confidently. The origin of this receptor is a human donor. The CDR3 has the sequence CASSQDPFANTGELFF. The nucleotide sequence is TGCGCCAGCAGCCAAGATCCCTTCGCGAACACCGGGGAGCTGTTTTTT.